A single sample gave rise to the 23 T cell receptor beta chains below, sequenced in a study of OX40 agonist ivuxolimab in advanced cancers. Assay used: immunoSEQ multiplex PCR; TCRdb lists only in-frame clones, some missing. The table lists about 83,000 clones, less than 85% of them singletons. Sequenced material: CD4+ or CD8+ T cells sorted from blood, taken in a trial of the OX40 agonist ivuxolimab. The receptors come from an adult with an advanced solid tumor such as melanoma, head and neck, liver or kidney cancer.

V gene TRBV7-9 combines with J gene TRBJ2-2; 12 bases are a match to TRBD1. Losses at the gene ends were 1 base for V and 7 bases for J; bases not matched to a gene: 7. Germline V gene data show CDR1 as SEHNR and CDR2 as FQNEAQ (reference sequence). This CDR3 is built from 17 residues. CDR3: CASSLEGQGARNGELFF. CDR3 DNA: TGTGCCAGCAGCTTAGAGGGACAGGGGGCGCGGAACGGGGAGCTGTTTTTT.

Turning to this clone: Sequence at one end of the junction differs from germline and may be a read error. CDR3 residues: CASSPLLGHQKDF. The CDR3, as DNA: TGTGCCAGCAGTCCCTTACTCGGACACCAAAAGGATTTT. The chain recombines TRBV6-5 with TRBJ1-3; D is possibly TRBD1 (5 bases). The CDR3 totals 13 residues. Germline CDR1 is MNHEY and CDR2 is SVGAGI.

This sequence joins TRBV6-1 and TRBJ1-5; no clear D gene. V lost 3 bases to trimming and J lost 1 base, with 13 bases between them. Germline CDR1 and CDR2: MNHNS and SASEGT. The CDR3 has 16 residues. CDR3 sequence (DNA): TGTGCCAGCAGTGAGTGGGGTTGGTTAAGCAATCAGCCCCAGCATTTT. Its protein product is CASSEWGWLSNQPQHF.

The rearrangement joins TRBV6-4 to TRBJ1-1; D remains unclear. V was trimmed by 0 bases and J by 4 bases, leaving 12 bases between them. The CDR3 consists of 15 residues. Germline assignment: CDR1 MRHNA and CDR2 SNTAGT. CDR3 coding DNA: TGTGCCAGCAGTGACTCGGCAGGAGTGTCCACTGAAGCTTTCTTT. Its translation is CASSDSAGVSTEAFF.

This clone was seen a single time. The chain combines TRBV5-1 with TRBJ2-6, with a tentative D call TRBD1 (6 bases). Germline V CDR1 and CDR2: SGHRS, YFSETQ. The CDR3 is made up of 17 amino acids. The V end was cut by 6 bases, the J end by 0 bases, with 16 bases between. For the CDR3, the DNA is TGCGCCAGCAACCCCGGGACATTCCTCTCTGGGGCCAACGTCCTGACTTTC. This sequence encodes CASNPGTFLSGANVLTF.

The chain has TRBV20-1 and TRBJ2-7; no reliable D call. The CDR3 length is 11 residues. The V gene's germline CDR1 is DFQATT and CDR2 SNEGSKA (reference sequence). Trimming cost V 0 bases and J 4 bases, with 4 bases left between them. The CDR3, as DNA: TGCAGTGCTAGAGATCAATACGAGCAGTACTTC. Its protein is CSARDQYEQYF.

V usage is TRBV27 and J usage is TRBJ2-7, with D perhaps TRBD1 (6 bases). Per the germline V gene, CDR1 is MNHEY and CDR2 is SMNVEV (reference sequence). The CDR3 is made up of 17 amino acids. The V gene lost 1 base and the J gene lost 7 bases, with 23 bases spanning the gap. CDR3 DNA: TGTGCCAGCAGTTTATTGAAAACAGGGCGTCGAGGGAGTGAGCAGTACTTC. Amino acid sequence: CASSLLKTGRRGSEQYF.

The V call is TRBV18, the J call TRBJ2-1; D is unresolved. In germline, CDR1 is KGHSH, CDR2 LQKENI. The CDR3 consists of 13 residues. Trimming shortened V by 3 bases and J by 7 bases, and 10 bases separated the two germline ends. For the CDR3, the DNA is TGTGCCAGCTCACCGGGTGAAGGGAATGAGCAGTTCTTC. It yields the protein CASSPGEGNEQFF.

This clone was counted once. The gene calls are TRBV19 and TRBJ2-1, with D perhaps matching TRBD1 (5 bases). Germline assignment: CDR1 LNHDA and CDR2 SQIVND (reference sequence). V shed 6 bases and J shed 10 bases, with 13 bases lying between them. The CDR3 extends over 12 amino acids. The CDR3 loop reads CASSLTRVEQFF. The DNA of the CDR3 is TGTGCCAGTAGCCTTACCAGGGTAGAGCAGTTCTTC.

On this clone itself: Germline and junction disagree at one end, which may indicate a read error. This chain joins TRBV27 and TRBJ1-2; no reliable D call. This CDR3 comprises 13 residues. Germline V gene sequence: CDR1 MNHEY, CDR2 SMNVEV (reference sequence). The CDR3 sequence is CAGSFKENYGYTF. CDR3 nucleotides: TGTGCCGGCAGTTTTAAAGAGAACTATGGCTACACCTTC.

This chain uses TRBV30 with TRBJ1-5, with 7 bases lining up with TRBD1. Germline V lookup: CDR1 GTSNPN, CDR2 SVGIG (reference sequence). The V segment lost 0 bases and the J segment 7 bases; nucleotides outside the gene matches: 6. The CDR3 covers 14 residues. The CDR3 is CAWSVLQGEQPQHF. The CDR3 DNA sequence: TGTGCCTGGAGTGTTTTGCAGGGGGAACAGCCCCAGCATTTT.

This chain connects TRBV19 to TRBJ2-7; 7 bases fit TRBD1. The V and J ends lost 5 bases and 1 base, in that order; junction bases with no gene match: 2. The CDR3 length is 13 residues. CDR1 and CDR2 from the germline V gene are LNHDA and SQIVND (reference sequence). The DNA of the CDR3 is TGTGCCAGTAGTTTGGACAGGTCCTACGAGCAGTACTTC. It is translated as CASSLDRSYEQYF. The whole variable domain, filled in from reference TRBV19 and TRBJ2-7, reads DGGITQSPKYLFRKEGQNVTLSCEQNLNHDAMYWYRQDPGQGLRLIYYSQIVNDFQKGDIAEGYSVSREKKESFPLTVTSAQKNPTAFYLCASSLDRSYEQYFGPGTRLTVT.

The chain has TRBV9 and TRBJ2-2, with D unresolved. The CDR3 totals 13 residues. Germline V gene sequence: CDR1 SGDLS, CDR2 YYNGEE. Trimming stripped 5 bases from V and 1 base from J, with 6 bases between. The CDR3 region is CASRHLNTGELFF. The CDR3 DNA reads TGTGCCAGCAGGCACCTGAACACCGGGGAGCTGTTTTTT.

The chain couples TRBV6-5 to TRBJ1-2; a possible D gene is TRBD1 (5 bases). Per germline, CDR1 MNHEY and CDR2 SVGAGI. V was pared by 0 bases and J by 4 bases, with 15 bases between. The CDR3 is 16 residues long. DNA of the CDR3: TGTGCCAGCAGTTACTCGAACGCTCGGGGCGGCTATGGCTACACCTTC. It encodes CASSYSNARGGYGYTF.

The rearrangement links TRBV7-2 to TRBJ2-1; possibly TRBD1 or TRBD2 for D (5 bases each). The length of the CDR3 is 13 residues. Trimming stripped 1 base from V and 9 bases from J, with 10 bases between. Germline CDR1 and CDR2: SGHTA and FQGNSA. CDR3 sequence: CASSLDGGREQFF. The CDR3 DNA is TGTGCCAGCAGCTTAGATGGGGGACGTGAGCAGTTCTTC.

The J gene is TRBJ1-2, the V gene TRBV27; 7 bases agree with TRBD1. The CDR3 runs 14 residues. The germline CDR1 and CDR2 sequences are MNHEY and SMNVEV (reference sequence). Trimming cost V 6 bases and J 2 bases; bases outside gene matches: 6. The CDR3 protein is CASSDGGQNYGYTF. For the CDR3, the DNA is TGTGCCAGCAGCGACGGGGGACAGAACTATGGCTACACCTTC.

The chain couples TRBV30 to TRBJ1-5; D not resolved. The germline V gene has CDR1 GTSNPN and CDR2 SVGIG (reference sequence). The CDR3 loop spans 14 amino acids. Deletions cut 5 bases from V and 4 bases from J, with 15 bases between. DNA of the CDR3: TGTGCCTGGGGGATCGGACCCGCAAATCAGCCCCAGCATTTT. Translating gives CAWGIGPANQPQHF.

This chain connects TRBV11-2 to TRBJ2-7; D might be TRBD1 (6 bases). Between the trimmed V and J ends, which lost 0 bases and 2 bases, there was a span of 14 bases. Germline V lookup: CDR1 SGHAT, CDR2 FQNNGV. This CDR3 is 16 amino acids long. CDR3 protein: CASSLDRGGIAYEQYF. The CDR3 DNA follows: TGTGCCAGCAGCTTAGATCGTGGGGGCATCGCCTACGAGCAGTACTTC.

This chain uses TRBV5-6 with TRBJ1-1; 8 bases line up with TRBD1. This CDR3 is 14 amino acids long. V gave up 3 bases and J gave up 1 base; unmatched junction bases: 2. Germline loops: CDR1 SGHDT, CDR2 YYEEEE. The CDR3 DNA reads TGTGCCAGCAGCTCCAGGGGGCGGAACACTGAAGCTTTCTTT. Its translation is CASSSRGRNTEAFF.

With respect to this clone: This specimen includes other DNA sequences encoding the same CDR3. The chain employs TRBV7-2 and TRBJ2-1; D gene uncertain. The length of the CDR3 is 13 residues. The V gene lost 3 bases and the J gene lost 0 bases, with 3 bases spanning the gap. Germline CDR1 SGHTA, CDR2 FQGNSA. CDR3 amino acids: CASSLGSYNEQFF. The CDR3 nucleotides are TGTGCCAGCAGCTTGGGCTCCTACAATGAGCAGTTCTTC.

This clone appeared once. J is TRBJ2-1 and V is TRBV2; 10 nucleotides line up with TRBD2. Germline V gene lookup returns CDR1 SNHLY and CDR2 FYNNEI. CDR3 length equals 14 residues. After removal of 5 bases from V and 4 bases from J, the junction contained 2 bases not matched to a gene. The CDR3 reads CASSRTSGYNEQFF. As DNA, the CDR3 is TGTGCCAGCAGTCGGACTAGCGGATACAATGAGCAGTTCTTC. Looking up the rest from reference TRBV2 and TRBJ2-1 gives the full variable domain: EPEVTQTPSHQVTQMGQEVILRCVPISNHLYFYWYRQILGQKVEFLVSFYNNEISEKSEIFDDQFSVERPDGSNFTLKIRSTKLEDSAMYFCASSRTSGYNEQFFGPGTRLTVL.

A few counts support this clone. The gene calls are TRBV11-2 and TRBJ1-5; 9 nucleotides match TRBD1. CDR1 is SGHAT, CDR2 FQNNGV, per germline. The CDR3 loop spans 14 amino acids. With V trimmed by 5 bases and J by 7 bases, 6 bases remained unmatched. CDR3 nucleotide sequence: TGTGCCAGCAGCCAAACAGGGGGCGGGCAGCCCCAGCATTTT. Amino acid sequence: CASSQTGGGQPQHF. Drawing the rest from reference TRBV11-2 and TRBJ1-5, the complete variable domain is EAGVAQSPRYKIIEKRQSVAFWCNPISGHATLYWYQQILGQGPKLLIQFQNNGVVDDSQLPKDRFSAERLKGVDSTLKIQPAKLEDSAVYLCASSQTGGGQPQHFGDGTRLSIL.

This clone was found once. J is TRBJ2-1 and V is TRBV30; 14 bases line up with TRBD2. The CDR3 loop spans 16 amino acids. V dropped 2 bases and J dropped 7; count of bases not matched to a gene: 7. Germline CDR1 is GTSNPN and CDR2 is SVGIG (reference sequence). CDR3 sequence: CAWSLPGTSGSNEQFF. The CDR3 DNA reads TGTGCCTGGAGTCTCCCGGGGACTAGCGGGAGTAATGAGCAGTTCTTC.